This TCR beta chain stems from a study of T cell responses to AZD1222 COVID-19 vaccine. Study-level findings and limits: The number of AZD1222 recipients seropositive at baseline was only six. Repertoires were collected only later (after the peak T cell response had occurred). Clonal diversity may have been underestimated, and the donors were mostly white British, with more females than males. Dominant CD4 TCR responses targeted spike regions 160-218 and 743-854.

The table came from immunoSEQ multiplex PCR; TCRdb's copy has only in-frame clones and leaves some out. The sample includes about 150,000 clones, 90% to 95% seen only once; the top ten take more than 1.2%. Points on this clone: What it binds is not known.

This CDR3 has 14 residues. Germline V lookup: CDR1 MNHNY, CDR2 SVGAGI (reference sequence). V was cut by 8 bases and J by 8 bases, with 19 bases left in between. The V call is TRBV6-6, the J call TRBJ1-3; weak D call: TRBD1 (6 bases). The specimen comprised peripheral blood, sampled on day 0 of AZD1222 vaccination. This TCR was recovered from an adult in good health. CDR3 nucleotide sequence: TGTGCCAGCGAGACAGGCGTCAGGGTGGACACCATATATTTT. This codes for CASETGVRVDTIYF.